Shown below are 22 T cell receptor beta chains from a single sample sequenced in a study of early T cells in non-severe SARS-CoV-2 infection. Each CDR3 protein is one row after TCRdb ran MiXCR on the 5' RACE reads. Of over 95,000 distinct CDR3 sequences in the sample, 15% to 20% were seen once. Specimen: whole blood. The receptor source for this set is an adult who was a healthcare worker with PCR-confirmed SARS-CoV-2 infection or an uninfected control (not recorded which).

This clonotype was detected only a few times. The chain combines TRBV7-8 with TRBJ2-1; D is undetermined. CDR1 and CDR2 from the germline V gene are SGHVS and FQNEAQ. Trimming left V 7 bases short and J 10 bases short, with 17 bases between. This CDR3 has 13 amino acids. CDR3 in amino acids: CASTPGPLREQFF. CDR3 bases: TGTGCCAGCACCCCGGGCCCCCTTCGGGAGCAGTTCTTC.

This clonotype was observed a few times. The chain has TRBV18 and TRBJ1-1, with no clear D. Germline V gives CDR1 KGHSH, CDR2 LQKENI. The CDR3 runs to 16 residues. The V gene lost 4 bases and the J gene lost 4 bases, with 19 bases spanning the gap. This CDR3 reads CASSRSSRQEGTEAFF. The CDR3 nucleotides are TGTGCCAGCTCACGCTCATCCCGGCAGGAGGGCACTGAAGCTTTCTTT. The variable domain in full, with the rest retrieved from reference TRBV18 and TRBJ1-1, is NAGVMQNPRHLVRRRGQEARLRCSPMKGHSHVYWYRQLPEEGLKFMVYLQKENIIDESGMPKERFSAEFPKEGPSILRIQQVVRGDSAAYFCASSRSSRQEGTEAFFGQGTRLTVV.

To note about this clonotype: At one end, the junction sequence differs from germline, possibly due to a read error. The V gene is TRBV7-8, the J gene TRBJ2-1, with TRBD2 identical over 8 bases. Germline lookup yields CDR1 SGHVS and CDR2 FQNEAQ. CDR3 length: 14 residues. The chain's CDR3 is CVSSSPGTSNEQFF. CDR3 sequence (DNA): TGTGTCAGCAGCTCACCCGGGACTAGCAATGAGCAGTTCTTC.

The chain links TRBV7-8 to TRBJ1-2; TRBD1 aligns across 8 bases. The V gene end was trimmed by 4 bases and the J gene end by 0 bases; junction bases not matched to a gene: 4. The CDR3 has 15 residues. CDR1 and CDR2 (germline): SGHVS, FQNEAQ. The CDR3 sequence is CASSSPTGANYGYTF. The CDR3 DNA reads TGTGCCAGCAGCTCCCCGACAGGGGCTAACTATGGCTACACCTTC.

The chain is built from TRBV12-3 or TRBV12-4 and TRBJ2-2; 7 nucleotides match TRBD2. The V and J ends lost 6 bases and 7 bases, in that order; junction bases with no gene match: 17. This CDR3 is 17 amino acids long. DNA for the CDR3: TGTGCCAGCAGCCCCTGGGGGGGGAGAAAAGGAATCGGGGAGCTGTTTTTT. As protein: CASSPWGGRKGIGELFF.

The chain couples TRBV11-2 to TRBJ1-1, with unresolved D. This CDR3 spans 15 amino acids. With 0 bases removed from V and 10 bases from J, the gap between germline ends came to 18 bases. CDR1 and CDR2 from the germline V gene are SGHAT and FQNNGV. The CDR3 sequence: CASSLDIGALPGAFF. In DNA form, the CDR3 reads TGTGCCAGCAGCTTAGACATTGGTGCTTTGCCGGGAGCTTTCTTT.

This clonotype came up a few times. Here the CDR3 reads CASSRRQGEGQPQHF. As DNA, the CDR3 is TGTGCCAGCTCAAGGCGACAGGGGGAAGGTCAGCCCCAGCATTTT. V and J are TRBV18 and TRBJ1-5; TRBD1 matches 9 bases. This CDR3 has 15 amino acids. The germline CDR1 and CDR2 sequences are KGHSH and LQKENI. After removal of 5 bases from V and 6 bases from J, the junction contained 8 bases not matched to a gene.

This clonotype was counted only a few times. The CDR3 DNA sequence: TGTGCCAGCAGTGGGACGGGACAGGGATTGGATGGCTACACCTTC. It encodes CASSGTGQGLDGYTF. J is TRBJ1-2 and V is TRBV6-4, with 9 positions matching TRBD1. Germline V lookup: CDR1 MRHNA, CDR2 SNTAGT. The CDR3 runs to 15 residues. V lost 4 bases, J lost 6 bases, and 9 bases stayed unmatched.

This chain connects TRBV6-2 or TRBV6-3 to TRBJ2-5; 8 nucleotides match TRBD2. The CDR3 contains 14 residues. Germline V gene lookup returns CDR1 MNHEY and CDR2 SVGEGT. Trimming at V came to 5 bases and at J to 5 bases, leaving 7 bases not matched to a gene. This CDR3 is CASSPAGAKETQYF. CDR3 coding DNA: TGTGCCAGCAGTCCAGCGGGAGCGAAGGAGACCCAGTACTTC.

This clonotype was seen a handful of times. The genes are TRBV6-2 or TRBV6-3 and TRBJ2-6; D not resolved. This CDR3 is built from 14 residues. Trimming pared 5 bases from V and 0 bases from J, leaving 5 bases between. From germline, CDR1 is MNHEY and CDR2 SVGEGT. CDR3 nucleotide sequence: TGTGCCAGCAGTCAGGCCTCTGGGGCCAACGTCCTGACTTTC. The encoded protein is CASSQASGANVLTF.

The V and J genes are TRBV27 and TRBJ2-7; D remains ambiguous. CDR1 MNHEY and CDR2 SMNVEV come from the germline V gene (reference sequence). CDR3 length: 15 residues. The V end was cut by 3 bases, the J end by 1 base, with 13 bases between. The CDR3 region has the DNA TGTGCCAGCAGTTTCGCCGCAGTGCCGTCCTACGAGCAGTACTTC. Protein sequence: CASSFAAVPSYEQYF.

This clonotype was found a few times. V and J are TRBV12-3 or TRBV12-4 and TRBJ1-2; D unresolved. The CDR3 loop spans 12 amino acids. V lost 6 bases to trimming and J lost 4 bases, with 9 bases between them. The chain's CDR3 is CASSGPFYGYTF. CDR3 in DNA: TGTGCCAGCAGCGGGCCCTTCTATGGCTACACCTTC.

This clonotype has at least ten counts. The genes are TRBV10-3 and TRBJ1-1; TRBD1 is a possible D gene (6 bases). The V gene's germline CDR1 is ENHRY and CDR2 SYGVKD. The CDR3 sequence is 16 residues long. V shed 4 bases and J shed 0 bases, with 15 bases lying between them. The CDR3 region has the DNA TGTGCCATCAGTGGGGAAATGACAGGAATGAACACTGAAGCTTTCTTT. This encodes CAISGEMTGMNTEAFF.

The table lists this clonotype with a few counts. This rearrangement joins TRBV11-2 to TRBJ2-7; TRBD1 is a possible D gene (6 bases). The germline gives CDR1 SGHAT, CDR2 FQNNGV. The CDR3 length is 15 residues. V shed 1 base and J shed 1 base, with 11 bases lying between them. CDR3 sequence: CASSLGGGLSYEQYF. Here the CDR3 DNA reads TGTGCCAGCAGCTTAGGTGGGGGCCTATCCTACGAGCAGTACTTC.

A few counts support this clonotype. The gene calls are TRBV12-3 or TRBV12-4 and TRBJ2-4; D gene ambiguous. V was pared by 6 bases and J by 0 bases, with 9 bases between. The CDR3 covers 14 residues. CDR3 coding DNA: TGTGCCAGCAGCTCTTCGACAGCCAAAAACATTCAGTACTTC. Protein: CASSSSTAKNIQYF.

This clonotype showed up just a few times. J is TRBJ1-1 and V is TRBV29-1; D is perhaps TRBD1 (6 bases). Trimming took off 4 bases at V and 0 bases at J, with 15 bases between the two ends. The length of the CDR3 is 15 residues. Germline loops: CDR1 SQVTM, CDR2 ANQGSEA. The CDR3 DNA reads TGCAGCGTTGTAGGAGGACAGCTCATGAACACTGAAGCTTTCTTT. Its protein product is CSVVGGQLMNTEAFF.

This clonotype was counted between two and nine times. The chain couples TRBV4-2 to TRBJ2-3; a weak D match, TRBD1 (5 bases). V was trimmed by 4 bases and J by 2 bases, leaving 22 bases between them. The CDR3 spans 18 residues. Germline V CDR1 and CDR2: LGHNA, YNFKEQ. CDR3 sequence: CASSPRLRGIIPTDTQYF. Written as DNA, the CDR3 is TGTGCCAGCAGCCCGCGCCTTAGGGGAATAATACCCACAGATACGCAGTATTTT.

The chain uses TRBV11-2 and TRBJ2-1, with a tentative D call TRBD2 (5 bases). The V gene lost 4 bases and the J gene lost 0 bases, with 16 bases spanning the gap. CDR3 length: 17 residues. The germline CDR1 and CDR2 sequences are SGHAT and FQNNGV. For the CDR3, the DNA is TGTGCCAGCAGCTCCTCCGAGGGATCCAGCTCCTACAATGAGCAGTTCTTC. It codes for CASSSSEGSSSYNEQFF.

This clonotype was observed many times. CDR3 protein: CASSWSGRTDTQYF. Written as DNA, the CDR3 is TGTGCCAGCAGCTGGTCCGGACGAACAGATACGCAGTATTTT. The V gene is TRBV7-2, the J gene TRBJ2-3; D remains ambiguous. With 4 bases removed from V and 3 bases from J, the gap between germline ends came to 11 bases. The CDR3 length is 14 residues. Germline-derived CDR1 and CDR2 are SGHTA and FQGNSA.

The gene calls are TRBV6-2 or TRBV6-3 and TRBJ1-1; D unclear. Trimming left V 3 bases short and J 6 bases short, with 11 bases between. Germline CDR1 reads MNHEY; CDR2 reads SVGEGT. This CDR3 has 13 amino acids. Here the CDR3 DNA reads TGTGCCAGCAGTTATGGTGGGGTTTCTGAAGCTTTCTTT. As protein: CASSYGGVSEAFF.

The V call is TRBV7-9, the J call TRBJ2-1; D might be TRBD1 or TRBD2, each matching 6 bases. V lost 1 base and J 7 bases, leaving 14 bases between the germline ends. The germline V gene has CDR1 SEHNR and CDR2 FQNEAQ (reference sequence). The CDR3 length is 15 residues. The CDR3 here is CASSLGGGLGNEQFF. The CDR3 bases are TGTGCCAGCAGCTTAGGAGGGGGGCTTGGAAATGAGCAGTTCTTC. Supplemented by reference TRBV7-9 and TRBJ2-1, the full variable domain reads DTGVSQNPRHKITKRGQNVTFRCDPISEHNRLYWYRQTLGQGPEFLTYFQNEAQLEKSRLLSDRFSAERPKGSFSTLEIQRTEQGDSAMYLCASSLGGGLGNEQFFGPGTRLTVL.

This clonotype was detected ten times or more. The chain recombines TRBV28 with TRBJ2-3; D is ambiguous. CDR1 and CDR2 (germline): MDHEN, SYDVKM. The CDR3 totals 14 residues. Trimming cost V 2 bases and J 2 bases, with 8 bases left between them. The CDR3 DNA reads TGTGCCAGCAGTTTAGCGGCCATCACAGATACGCAGTATTTT. Amino acid sequence: CASSLAAITDTQYF.